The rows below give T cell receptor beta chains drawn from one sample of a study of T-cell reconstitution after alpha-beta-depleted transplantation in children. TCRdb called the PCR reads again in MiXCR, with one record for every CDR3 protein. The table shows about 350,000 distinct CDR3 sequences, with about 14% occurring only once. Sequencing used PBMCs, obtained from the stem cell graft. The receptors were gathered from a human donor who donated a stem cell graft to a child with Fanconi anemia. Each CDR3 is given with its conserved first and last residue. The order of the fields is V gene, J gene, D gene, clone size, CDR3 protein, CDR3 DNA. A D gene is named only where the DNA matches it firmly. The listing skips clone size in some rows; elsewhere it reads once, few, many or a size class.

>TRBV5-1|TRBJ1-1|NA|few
CASSLGYGGNTEAFF
TGCGCCAGCAGCTTGGGGTACGGGGGAAACACTGAAGCTTTCTTT
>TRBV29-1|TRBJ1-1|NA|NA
CSVLFQGNTEAFF
TGCAGCGTTTTGTTCCAGGGTAACACTGAAGCTTTCTTT
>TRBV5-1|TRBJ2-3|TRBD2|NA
CASSAGTSGGPGDTQYF
TGCGCCAGCAGCGCTGGGACTAGCGGGGGGCCCGGAGATACGCAGTATTTT
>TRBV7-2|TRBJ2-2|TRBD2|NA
CASSQPFSGGAGELFF
TGTGCCAGCAGCCAGCCGTTTAGCGGGGGGGCCGGGGAGCTGTTTTTT
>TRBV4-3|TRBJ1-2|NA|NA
CASSQAIGIRYGYTF
TGCGCCAGCAGCCAAGCAATAGGGATCCGCTATGGCTACACCTTC
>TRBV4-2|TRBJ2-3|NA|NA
CASSQEDGLLTDTQYF
TGTGCCAGCAGCCAAGAAGACGGCCTACTGACAGATACGCAGTATTTT
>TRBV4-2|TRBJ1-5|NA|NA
CASSRPPRAQPQHF
TGTGCCAGCAGCCGCCCCCCCAGGGCGCAGCCCCAGCATTTT
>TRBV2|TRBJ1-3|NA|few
CASTPEGGTGNTIYF
TGTGCCAGCACCCCAGAAGGAGGTACTGGAAACACCATATATTTT
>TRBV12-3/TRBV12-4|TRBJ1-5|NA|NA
CASSLGWDQPQHF
TGTGCCAGCAGTTTAGGGTGGGATCAGCCCCAGCATTTT
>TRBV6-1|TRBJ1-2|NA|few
CASSLSGRTINGYTF
TGTGCCAGCAGTCTTTCGGGACGGACGATTAATGGCTACACCTTC
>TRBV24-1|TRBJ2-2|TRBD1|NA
CATSGALPGTGNTGELFF
TGTGCCACCAGTGGCGCGCTCCCCGGGACAGGGAACACCGGGGAGCTGTTTTTT
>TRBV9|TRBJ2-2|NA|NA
CASSVNGWGTGELFF
TGTGCCAGCAGCGTAAACGGTTGGGGCACCGGGGAGCTGTTTTTT
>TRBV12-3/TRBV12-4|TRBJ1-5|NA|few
CASSPQEGSQPQHF
TGTGCCAGCAGCCCACAGGAGGGAAGTCAGCCCCAGCATTTT
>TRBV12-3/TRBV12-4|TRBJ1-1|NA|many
CASSLSGVTEAFF
TGTGCCAGCAGTTTATCAGGGGTCACTGAAGCTTTCTTT
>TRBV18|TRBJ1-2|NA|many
CASSHGTAKGGYTF
TGTGCCAGCTCACATGGGACCGCCAAAGGCGGCTACACCTTC
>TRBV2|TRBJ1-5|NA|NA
CASSDPGDSNQPQHF
TGTGCCAGCAGTGATCCAGGCGACAGCAATCAGCCCCAGCATTTT
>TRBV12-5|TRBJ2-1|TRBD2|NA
CASGLPGLAGGQSSYNEQFF
TGTGCTAGTGGTTTGCCTGGACTAGCGGGGGGCCAGAGCTCCTACAATGAGCAGTTCTTC
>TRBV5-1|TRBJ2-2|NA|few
CASSSGTVNTGELFF
TGCGCCAGCAGCTCCGGGACGGTCAACACCGGGGAGCTGTTTTTT
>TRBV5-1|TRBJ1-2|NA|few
CASSLGGFNGYTF
TGCGCCAGCAGCTTGGGAGGGTTTAACGGCTACACCTTC
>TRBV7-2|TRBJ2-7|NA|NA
CASSLAEGSYEQYF
TGTGCCAGCAGCTTAGCCGAAGGGTCCTACGAGCAGTACTTC
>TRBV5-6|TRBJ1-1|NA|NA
CASSFARDTEAFF
TGTGCCAGCAGCTTCGCGAGGGACACTGAAGCTTTCTTT
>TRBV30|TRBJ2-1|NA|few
CAWSGKNEQFF
TGTGCCTGGAGCGGTAAGAATGAGCAGTTCTTC
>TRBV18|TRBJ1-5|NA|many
CASSPYSNQPQHF
TGTGCCAGCTCACCATATAGCAATCAGCCCCAGCATTTT
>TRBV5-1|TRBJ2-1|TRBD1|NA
CASSLGGAYEQFF
TGCGCCAGCAGCCTAGGGGGCGCATATGAGCAGTTCTTC
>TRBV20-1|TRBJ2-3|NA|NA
CSAVLGSRSTDTQYF
TGCAGTGCGGTTCTGGGGAGCCGGAGCACAGATACGCAGTATTTT
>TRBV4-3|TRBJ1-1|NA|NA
CASSTRPGRNTEAFF
TGCGCCAGCAGCACTCGGCCGGGAAGGAACACTGAAGCTTTCTTT
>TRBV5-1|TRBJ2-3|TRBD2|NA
CASRIAGVTDTQYF
TGCGCCAGCAGAATAGCGGGGGTCACAGATACGCAGTATTTT
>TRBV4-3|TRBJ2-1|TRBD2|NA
CASSQESGSRQFF
TGCGCCAGCAGCCAAGAAAGCGGGAGTAGGCAGTTCTTC